This paragraph covers one T cell receptor (beta chain) sequence. As yet, its antigen is unknown. This sample is drawn from a study of beta chain features in type 1 diabetes. Notes on the study in general: Patients with type 1 diabetes showed fewer VDJ junction insertions and more deletions.

Trimming pared 1 base from V and 7 bases from J, leaving 21 bases between. Germline V gene data show CDR1 as SGDLS and CDR2 as YYNGEE. There are 16 residues in the CDR3. Expressed TCRB transcripts got sequenced, as all isolated RNA was reverse transcribed. Assay: immunoSEQ multiplex PCR; the TCRdb copy retains only in-frame clones and omits some. Of about 260,000 clones listed, around 68% are singletons. Naive, central memory, regulatory and stem cell-like memory cells within the CD4+ compartment were sorted using CD45RO/CCR7/CD25/CD127/CD95/CD27. The sequence was obtained from a man under 40 in good health. Sequenced: naive CD4+ T cells from blood. The chain has TRBV9 and TRBJ2-7; a weak D match, TRBD2 (5 bases). CDR3 bases: TGTGCCAGCAGCGTACTCGGGCTAGCCCCCCAAGGGGAGCAGTACTTC. It encodes CASSVLGLAPQGEQYF.